Shown below are 29 T cell receptor beta chains from a single sample sequenced in a study of post-analysis software for immune sequencing data. Study outcomes and limitations: Patients carried five TRBV segments more frequently than controls did, and TRBV5-6, TRBV5-1 and TRBV20-1 were among them.

Their specific antigens are unknown. Researchers reported that TCR beta cDNA libraries carried unique molecular identifiers. TCRdb reprocessed the PCR reads via MiXCR and lists one record per CDR3 protein. The data show 350,000 to 450,000 distinct CDR3 sequences, with around 33% seen just once and over 10% held by the top ten. The specimen sequenced was blood. These receptors originate from a girl aged 10 to 17 with multiple sclerosis.

The rearrangement uses TRBV7-9 and TRBJ2-7; D tentatively reads TRBD1 or TRBD2 (6 bases each). CDR1 and CDR2 (germline): SEHNR, FQNEAQ (reference sequence). V lost 5 bases, J lost 2 bases, and 16 bases lay in between. The CDR3 runs to 15 residues. In DNA form, the CDR3 reads TGTGCCAGCAGCCCGCGGGCGGGACACACCTACGAGCAGTACTTC. Translation gives CASSPRAGHTYEQYF.

J is TRBJ2-5 and V is TRBV7-8; D unclear. Germline CDR1 and CDR2: SGHVS and FQNEAQ. The CDR3 loop spans 13 amino acids. Trimming removed 5 bases from V and 2 bases from J, with 9 bases in between. The CDR3 here is CASSPLPQETQYF. For the CDR3, the DNA is TGTGCCAGCAGCCCGTTGCCACAAGAGACCCAGTACTTC.

Here the CDR3 reads CATSDTTGTSGVSTDTQYF. The DNA of the CDR3 is TGTGCCACCAGTGATACGACCGGGACTAGCGGGGTGAGCACAGATACGCAGTATTTT. This chain connects TRBV24-1 to TRBJ2-3; 13 bases fit TRBD2. J lost 0 bases, V lost 3 bases, and 8 bases had no gene match. Germline CDR1 reads KGHDR; CDR2 reads SFDVKD. This CDR3 contains 19 residues.

V is TRBV5-6 and J is TRBJ1-2; D remains ambiguous. The CDR3 length is 13 residues. V was clipped by 0 bases and J by 4 bases, with 7 bases between them. Germline CDR1 SGHDT, CDR2 YYEEEE. In DNA, the CDR3 is TGTGCCAGCAGCTTGGGGAGCACCTATGGCTACACCTTC. It encodes CASSLGSTYGYTF. The variable domain in full, completed from reference TRBV5-6 and TRBJ1-2, reads DAGVTQSPTHLIKTRGQQVTLRCSPKSGHDTVSWYQQALGQGPQFIFQYYEEEERQRGNFPDRFSGHQFPNYSSELNVNALLLGDSALYLCASSLGSTYGYTFGSGTRLTVV.

This clonotype has more than one count but fewer than ten. The CDR3 spells CASRTSGYNEQFF. The CDR3 DNA reads TGTGCCTCCCGGACTAGCGGGTACAATGAGCAGTTCTTC. The rearrangement links TRBV2 to TRBJ2-1; 11 bases match TRBD2. CDR1 and CDR2 (germline): SNHLY, FYNNEI. J gave up 4 bases and V 11 bases, and 4 bases lay outside the gene matches. The CDR3 length is 13 residues.

The chain combines TRBV5-6 with TRBJ1-5, with unresolved D. The CDR3 has 14 amino acids. Deletions cut 4 bases from V and 0 bases from J, with 8 bases between. The germline gives CDR1 SGHDT, CDR2 YYEEEE. The CDR3 coding sequence is TGTGCCAGCAGCCCCTCACTTAGCAATCAGCCCCAGCATTTT. Amino acids: CASSPSLSNQPQHF.

Only a few counts were recorded for this clonotype. The V and J genes are TRBV6-4 and TRBJ2-6; D might be TRBD2 (5 bases). Trimming left V 6 bases short and J 2 bases short, with 17 bases between. The CDR3 loop spans 17 amino acids. Germline V lookup: CDR1 MRHNA, CDR2 SNTAGT. CDR3 nucleotide sequence: TGTGCCAGCAGCCCTAACGGATTCGGGACTGGGGCCAACGTCCTGACTTTC. Protein sequence: CASSPNGFGTGANVLTF.

The chain is built from TRBV12-3 or TRBV12-4 and TRBJ2-2, with TRBD2 as a possible D gene (5 bases). The CDR3 is made up of 12 amino acids. V gave up 6 bases and J gave up 6 bases, with 8 bases separating them. The CDR3 DNA sequence: TGTGCCAGCAGCCCGGGATCCGGGGAGCTGTTTTTT. This gives the protein CASSPGSGELFF.

The rearrangement joins TRBV18 to TRBJ2-7, with a possible D match to TRBD2 (6 bases). Germline CDR1 reads KGHSH; CDR2 reads LQKENI. The CDR3 covers 17 residues. V was cut by 4 bases and J by 1 base, with 20 bases left in between. The CDR3 here is CASSLSATSFASYEQYF. CDR3 sequence (DNA): TGTGCCAGCTCACTTTCCGCAACTAGCTTCGCATCCTACGAGCAGTACTTC.

The table lists this clonotype with a few counts. The rearrangement links TRBV15 to TRBJ2-3; D ambiguous. The CDR3 totals 14 residues. Germline CDR1 is LNHNV and CDR2 is YYDKDF (reference sequence). V lost 8 bases to trimming and J lost 1 base, with 13 bases between them. CDR3 protein: CATLMGDRTDTQYF. The CDR3 DNA reads TGTGCCACCCTTATGGGTGATCGCACAGATACGCAGTATTTT.

This clonotype was observed a few times. The chain links TRBV20-1 to TRBJ2-1; 10 bases are shared with TRBD2. The V segment lost 0 bases and the J segment 6 bases; nucleotides outside the gene matches: 2. This CDR3 is 14 amino acids long. Germline V gene data show CDR1 as DFQATT and CDR2 as SNEGSKA (reference sequence). This CDR3 reads CSARDQRGGNEQFF. The CDR3 DNA sequence: TGCAGTGCTAGAGATCAGCGGGGGGGCAATGAGCAGTTCTTC.

With respect to this clonotype: One end of the junction does not line up with germline, which may come from a read error. The chain joins TRBV5-1 to TRBJ2-2; 8 bases are shared with TRBD2. The CDR3 is made up of 16 amino acids. Germline assignment: CDR1 SGHRS and CDR2 YFSETQ. The CDR3 nucleotides read TGCACCAGCACCAATCAACGTCGAGCGGGGGCCGGGGAGCTGTTTTTT. Translated: CTSTNQRRAGAGELFF.

This clonotype was counted once. This sequence joins TRBV18 and TRBJ2-7, with D possibly being TRBD1 (6 bases). Trimming pared 3 bases from V and 1 base from J, leaving 16 bases between. Germline V lookup: CDR1 KGHSH, CDR2 LQKENI. The CDR3 runs to 16 residues. In DNA, the CDR3 is TGTGCCAGCTCACCGCCTACAGGGTATCATTCCTACGAGCAGTACTTC. This gives the protein CASSPPTGYHSYEQYF.

J is TRBJ1-2 and V is TRBV19; D call uncertain. The CDR3 runs 15 residues. The germline V gene encodes CDR1 LNHDA and CDR2 SQIVND (reference sequence). V was trimmed by 1 base and J by 2 bases, leaving 11 bases between them. The CDR3 nucleotides read TGTGCCAGTAGTATAGCCGCTCTGGGGAACTATGGCTACACCTTC. It encodes CASSIAALGNYGYTF.

This clonotype was recorded many times. CDR3 protein: CASSSQLGGADEKLFF. The CDR3 nucleotides read TGTGCCAGCAGTTCCCAATTAGGGGGCGCGGATGAAAAACTGTTTTTT. This sequence joins TRBV6-5 and TRBJ1-4, with 7 bases that match TRBD1. Germline values: CDR1 MNHEY, CDR2 SVGAGI. Trimming took 4 bases from V and 6 from J; bases not matched to a gene: 11. The CDR3 spans 16 residues.

This clonotype was seen a handful of times. The gene calls are TRBV20-1 and TRBJ1-1, with D uncertain. The germline CDR1 and CDR2 sequences are DFQATT and SNEGSKA (reference sequence). Trimming took 1 base from V and 4 from J, leaving 10 bases between them. The CDR3 is made up of 13 amino acids. CDR3 in amino acids: CSARGPLGTEAFF. In DNA form, the CDR3 reads TGCAGTGCTAGAGGGCCACTTGGCACTGAAGCTTTCTTT.

This clonotype was picked up many times. The genes are TRBV7-8 and TRBJ2-7; weak D call: TRBD2 (6 bases). Germline CDR1 is SGHVS and CDR2 is FQNEAQ. The CDR3 has 14 amino acids. Trimming stripped 3 bases from V and 2 bases from J, with 11 bases between. Here the CDR3 reads CASSLEGRAYEQYF. The CDR3 nucleotides read TGTGCCAGCAGCTTGGAGGGGCGAGCCTACGAGCAGTACTTC. The full variable domain, completed using reference TRBV7-8 and TRBJ2-7, is GAGVSQSPRYKVAKRGQDVALRCDPISGHVSLFWYQQALGQGPEFLTYFQNEAQLDKSGLPSDRFFAERPEGSVSTLKIQRTQQEDSAVYLCASSLEGRAYEQYFGPGTRLTVT.

J is TRBJ1-6 and V is TRBV6-5; possible D gene TRBD1, 6 bases. The length of the CDR3 is 18 residues. Germline CDR1 is MNHEY and CDR2 is SVGAGI. Trimming shortened V by 4 bases and J by 3 bases, and 19 bases separated the two germline ends. The CDR3 spells CASSSNGGKTLYNSPLHF. In nucleotides, the CDR3 is TGTGCCAGCAGTTCCAACGGGGGCAAAACTCTCTATAATTCACCCCTCCACTTT.

This clonotype showed up many times. The chain employs TRBV29-1 and TRBJ2-5; maybe TRBD2 (6 bases). The length of the CDR3 is 13 residues. The ends were cut back, 2 bases at V and 5 bases at J, with 12 bases in the middle. Per germline, CDR1 SQVTM and CDR2 ANQGSEA. The CDR3 is CSVERGMGETQYF. In nucleotides, the CDR3 is TGCAGCGTTGAACGGGGGATGGGGGAGACCCAGTACTTC. The whole variable domain, filled in from reference TRBV29-1 and TRBJ2-5, reads SAVISQKPSRDICQRGTSLTIQCQVDSQVTMMFWYRQQPGQSLTLIATANQGSEATYESGFVIDKFPISRPNLTFSTLTVSNMSPEDSSIYLCSVERGMGETQYFGPGTRLLVL.

The chain joins TRBV3-1 to TRBJ1-2, with D possibly TRBD1 on 6 matching bases. Germline-derived CDR1 and CDR2 are LGHDT and YNNKEL (reference sequence). This CDR3 has 14 residues. The V end was cut by 4 bases, the J end by 3 bases, with 12 bases between. As DNA, the CDR3 is TGTGCCAGCAGCCGGGCAACAGGGTACTATGGCTACACCTTC. Protein product: CASSRATGYYGYTF.

V and J are TRBV2 and TRBJ1-2; D gene uncertain. The ends were cut back, 2 bases at V and 2 bases at J, with 9 bases in the middle. The germline V gene has CDR1 SNHLY and CDR2 FYNNEI. CDR3 length: 14 amino acids. This CDR3 reads CASSEIGRNYGYTF. The CDR3 DNA reads TGTGCCAGCAGTGAAATAGGGCGGAACTATGGCTACACCTTC.

The chain recombines TRBV2 with TRBJ2-7; D unclear. Germline V gene sequence: CDR1 SNHLY, CDR2 FYNNEI. CDR3 length equals 16 residues. V gave up 2 bases and J gave up 2 bases, with 16 bases separating them. This chain's CDR3 is CASSESLGRKTYEQYF. DNA of the CDR3: TGTGCCAGCAGTGAATCCCTGGGCAGAAAAACCTACGAGCAGTACTTC.

The V call is TRBV5-1, the J call TRBJ2-1; no clear D gene. With 0 bases removed from V and 8 bases from J, the gap between germline ends came to 15 bases. The CDR3 runs to 15 residues. Per the germline V gene, CDR1 is SGHRS and CDR2 is YFSETQ. CDR3 residues: CASSLASKVFDEQFF. The CDR3 DNA reads as TGCGCCAGCAGCTTGGCTAGTAAGGTTTTCGATGAGCAGTTCTTC.

The rearrangement uses TRBV2 and TRBJ1-6, with unresolved D. Germline V CDR1 and CDR2: SNHLY, FYNNEI. The CDR3 has 15 residues. V lost 8 bases to trimming and J lost 4 bases, with 15 bases between them. CDR3: CASRETADYNSPLHF. CDR3 nucleotides: TGTGCCAGCCGGGAGACGGCAGATTATAATTCACCCCTCCACTTT.

This clonotype was picked up a small number of times. V usage is TRBV7-2 and J usage is TRBJ2-4; a possible D gene is TRBD1 (5 bases). TRBJ2-7 explains the end of the DNA better; the J call may be wrong. Per germline, CDR1 SGHTA and CDR2 FQGNSA. CDR3 length: 13 residues. CDR3 region: CASSLMGRVEQYF. The CDR3 nucleotides read TGTGCCAGCAGCTTAATGGGCAGGGTCGAGCAGTACTTC.

As regards this clonotype: An end of the junction differs from the germline gene, which may be a read error. The chain employs TRBV7-2 and TRBJ2-7; no definite D call. The CDR3 consists of 12 residues. Germline loops: CDR1 SGHTA, CDR2 FQGNSA. CDR3 sequence (DNA): TGTGCCAGCAGCCTCGGTGGTTACGATCAGTACTTC. Protein sequence: CASSLGGYDQYF. The complete variable domain, with remaining parts taken from reference TRBV7-2 and TRBJ2-7, reads GAGVSQSPSNKVTEKGKDVELRCDPISGHTALYWYRQSLGQGLEFLIYFQGNSAPDKSGLPSDRFSAERTGGSVSTLTIQRTQQEDSAVYLCASSLGGYDQYFGPGTRLTVT.

V and J are TRBV11-2 and TRBJ1-5; 10 bases are a match to TRBD1. The germline V gene encodes CDR1 SGHAT and CDR2 FQNNGV. The CDR3 has 15 amino acids. Trimming at V came to 5 bases and at J to 5 bases, leaving 6 bases not matched to a gene. The CDR3 nucleotides read TGTGCCAGCAGCCCGGGGACAGGGGCGGATCAGCCCCAGCATTTT. This codes for CASSPGTGADQPQHF.

The V call is TRBV9, the J call TRBJ2-5, with 7 nucleotides matching TRBD2. The germline V gene encodes CDR1 SGDLS and CDR2 YYNGEE. This CDR3 is built from 15 residues. The V segment lost 4 bases and the J segment 4 bases; nucleotides outside the gene matches: 10. Here the CDR3 DNA reads TGTGCCAGCAGCTTAAGAGGAGCGGGGACAGAGACCCAGTACTTC. This codes for CASSLRGAGTETQYF. Combining the CDR3 with reference TRBV9 and TRBJ2-5 gives the whole variable domain DSGVTQTPKHLITATGQRVTLRCSPRSGDLSVYWYQQSLDQGLQFLIQYYNGEERAKGNILERFSAQQFPDLHSELNLSSLELGDSALYFCASSLRGAGTETQYFGPGTRLLVL.

V gene TRBV3-1 combines with J gene TRBJ2-7; TRBD1 matches 8 bases. The tail of the sequence fits TRBJ2-5 better, so the J call may be wrong. This CDR3 is built from 19 residues. The germline gives CDR1 LGHDT, CDR2 YNNKEL (reference sequence). The DNA of the CDR3 is TGTGCCAGCAGCCAAGAGCTTTTGGTGACAGGGGAAGGCCAAGAGACCCAGTACTTC. This translates into CASSQELLVTGEGQETQYF.